What follows are 17 T cell receptor beta chains derived from one specimen sequenced in a study of cytomegalovirus exposure and HLA in healthy donors. The PCR made use of 60 Vbeta and 13 Jbeta primers. Assay used: immunoSEQ multiplex PCR; TCRdb lists only in-frame clones, some missing. The sample includes about 91,000 clones, about 89% seen only once; the top ten take around a tenth. Specimen: PBMCs. The receptors shown here come from a man aged 30 to 39 in good health and CMV-seropositive.

The V gene is TRBV27, the J gene TRBJ2-3; no reliable D call. The CDR3 extends over 12 amino acids. The germline V gene has CDR1 MNHEY and CDR2 SMNVEV (reference sequence). V shed 4 bases and J shed 3 bases, with 5 bases lying between them. In DNA form, the CDR3 reads TGTGCCAGCAGTTCGGAGACAGATACGCAGTATTTT. This codes for CASSSETDTQYF.

This clone was detected a few times. The CDR3 sequence: CASSSRGRGMNTEAFF. CDR3 DNA: TGTGCCAGCAGTTCACGGGGCAGGGGAATGAACACTGAAGCTTTCTTT. V usage is TRBV6-5 and J usage is TRBJ1-1, with a weak D call TRBD1 (6 bases). CDR3 length equals 16 residues. Germline CDR1 MNHEY, CDR2 SVGAGI. V was clipped by 4 bases and J by 0 bases, with 15 bases between them.

This chain connects TRBV30 to TRBJ1-5; D unresolved. This CDR3 is built from 15 residues. V gave up 0 bases and J gave up 2 bases, with 11 bases separating them. Germline V gene lookup returns CDR1 GTSNPN and CDR2 SVGIG (reference sequence). CDR3 nucleotides: TGTGCCTGGAGTGTACCCGGGGTCGGCAATCAGCCCCAGCATTTT. Translating it yields CAWSVPGVGNQPQHF.

This chain uses TRBV10-3 with TRBJ2-1, with D tentatively TRBD2 (5 bases). Germline loops: CDR1 ENHRY, CDR2 SYGVKD. The CDR3 spans 15 residues. V gave up 3 bases and J gave up 2 bases, with 11 bases separating them. The CDR3 region is CAISDLAPTYNEQFF. The CDR3 nucleotides read TGTGCCATCAGTGATCTAGCTCCCACCTACAATGAGCAGTTCTTC.

This clone showed up just once. The gene calls are TRBV6-1 and TRBJ1-5; 7 bases align to TRBD1. CDR1 MNHNS and CDR2 SASEGT come from the germline V gene. V shed 6 bases and J 1 base; nucleotides not matched to a gene: 6. This CDR3 region has 15 residues. CDR3 residues: CASSSGTVSNQPQHF. The DNA for the CDR3 is TGTGCCAGCAGCTCCGGGACAGTGAGCAATCAGCCCCAGCATTTT.

The rearrangement uses TRBV7-8 and TRBJ1-4; TRBD1 agrees at 9 bases. The trim removed 3 bases at V and 6 bases at J, leaving 2 bases unmatched. This CDR3 comprises 14 residues. Germline assignment: CDR1 SGHVS and CDR2 FQNEAQ. CDR3 protein: CASSFRDRDEKLFF. The CDR3 DNA follows: TGTGCCAGCAGCTTCAGGGACAGGGATGAAAAACTGTTTTTT.

This clone was seen a handful of times. CDR3 in DNA: TGTGCCATCAGTGAGTCGCACGCGAGAGCCGGGGAGCTGTTTTTT. Amino acids: CAISESHARAGELFF. This sequence joins TRBV10-3 and TRBJ2-2; D not certain. Trimming removed 0 bases from V and 6 bases from J, with 11 bases in between. Looked up from germline, CDR1 is ENHRY and CDR2 is SYGVKD. This CDR3 is 15 amino acids long.

This CDR3 is CASRELAGDMGDTQYF. Written as DNA, the CDR3 is TGCGCCAGCAGAGAGCTAGCGGGAGACATGGGAGATACGCAGTATTTT. This rearrangement joins TRBV10-2 to TRBJ2-3, with 10 bases identical to TRBD2. Germline V CDR1 and CDR2: WSHSY, SAAADI. Trimming at V came to 6 bases and at J to 5 bases, leaving 11 bases not matched to a gene. This CDR3 contains 16 residues.

V and J are TRBV2 and TRBJ2-7; a possible D gene is TRBD1 (5 bases). The CDR3 consists of 14 residues. Trimming shortened V by 8 bases and J by 5 bases, and 19 bases separated the two germline ends. Germline CDR1 is SNHLY and CDR2 is FYNNEI. The CDR3 sequence: CASQRSWQGHEQYF. CDR3 sequence (DNA): TGTGCCAGCCAACGATCGTGGCAGGGCCACGAGCAGTACTTC.

The rearrangement links TRBV28 to TRBJ1-4; D is perhaps TRBD1 (5 bases). The length of the CDR3 is 15 residues. Between the trimmed V and J ends, which lost 5 bases and 8 bases, there was a span of 18 bases. Germline V gene sequence: CDR1 MDHEN, CDR2 SYDVKM. CDR3 sequence reads: CASSVISLKGEKLFF. DNA for the CDR3: TGTGCCAGCAGTGTAATTTCATTGAAGGGGGAAAAACTGTTTTTT.

The chain uses TRBV11-2 and TRBJ2-7, with a possible D match to TRBD2 (6 bases). The germline gives CDR1 SGHAT, CDR2 FQNNGV. The V end was cut by 5 bases, the J end by 5 bases, with 16 bases between. The CDR3 runs 14 residues. The CDR3 region is CASSPAVGGHEQYF. The CDR3 DNA reads TGTGCCAGCAGCCCAGCGGTGGGGGGTCACGAGCAGTACTTC.

This sequence joins TRBV9 and TRBJ2-7; 7 nucleotides match TRBD1. The CDR3 consists of 13 residues. Germline CDR1 SGDLS, CDR2 YYNGEE. V lost 0 bases, J lost 7 bases, and 4 bases stayed unmatched. CDR3 amino acids: CASSVGQGGEQYF. CDR3 in DNA: TGTGCCAGCAGCGTAGGACAGGGTGGGGAGCAGTACTTC.

As regards this clone: Other DNA sequences in the same sample also yield this CDR3. The gene calls are TRBV28 and TRBJ1-2; the match to TRBD1 covers 9 bases. The germline V gene has CDR1 MDHEN and CDR2 SYDVKM. The V and J ends lost 0 bases and 5 bases, in that order; junction bases with no gene match: 1. The CDR3 length is 14 residues. CDR3 sequence (DNA): TGTGCCAGCAGTTTATGGGACAGGGGATATGGCTACACCTTC. Translated: CASSLWDRGYGYTF.

CDR3 bases: TGTGCCTGGAGCGACGACGTAGGGACTTCTCGAGGCTACGAGCAGTACTTC. Amino acid sequence: CAWSDDVGTSRGYEQYF. This chain links TRBV30 with TRBJ2-7; possibly TRBD2 for D (6 bases). The CDR3 has 17 amino acids. V was trimmed by 3 bases and J by 3 bases, leaving 24 bases between them. Germline V gene sequence: CDR1 GTSNPN, CDR2 SVGIG (reference sequence).

This clone was picked up a small number of times. The chain employs TRBV28 and TRBJ1-5, with 8 bases identical to TRBD1. The CDR3 runs 15 residues. Trimming at V came to 4 bases and at J to 5 bases, leaving 7 bases not matched to a gene. The V gene's germline CDR1 is MDHEN and CDR2 SYDVKM. For the CDR3, the DNA is TGTGCCAGCAGTTCGGACAGGGAAGGGTATCAGCCCCAGCATTTT. This gives the protein CASSSDREGYQPQHF.

The chain is built from TRBV7-8 and TRBJ2-5; the match to TRBD2 covers 9 bases. The CDR3 has 17 amino acids. Germline V gives CDR1 SGHVS, CDR2 FQNEAQ. V gave up 1 base and J gave up 4 bases; unmatched junction bases: 10. CDR3 protein: CASSLGPLTAGGETQYF. In DNA form, the CDR3 reads TGTGCCAGCAGCTTAGGCCCCCTTACAGCGGGAGGAGAGACCCAGTACTTC.

The V call is TRBV5-1, the J call TRBJ2-5; weak D call: TRBD2 (5 bases). Germline lookup yields CDR1 SGHRS and CDR2 YFSETQ. This CDR3 has 13 amino acids. V was shortened by 6 bases and J by 0 bases, with 9 bases between the two germline ends. The CDR3 here is CASKLANQETQYF. The CDR3 DNA reads TGCGCCAGCAAGTTAGCGAACCAAGAGACCCAGTACTTC.